This T cell receptor (beta chain) was sequenced during a study of T cells in Graves' hyperthyroidism and ophthalmopathy. Study-level information: Peripheral blood was secured at the point of initial diagnosis, before any treatment.

Researchers took RNA transcripts and amplified the TCR beta CDR3 regions from them. In the first-round RT-PCR of the TCR CDR3, the HTBI primer set was used. TCRdb re-derived calls from the multiplex PCR reads in MiXCR, one entry per CDR3 protein. There are a few hundred thousand distinct CDR3 sequences in the sample; 21% occur only once, and 50% lies in the top ten. The CDR3 runs 21 residues. V gave up 2 bases and J gave up 7 bases; unmatched junction bases: 23. Germline V gene data show CDR1 as MNHEY and CDR2 as SVGAGI. The TCR comes from a woman aged 45-60 years with Graves' hyperthyroidism. The sequenced sample was blood. V and J are TRBV6-5 and TRBJ2-1; TRBD1 matches 10 bases. The CDR3 reads CASSYHHRDRGVGGRLNEQFF. The CDR3 region has the DNA TGTGCCAGCAGTTACCACCACCGGGACAGGGGAGTCGGGGGACGCTTAAATGAGCAGTTCTTC.